This T cell receptor beta chain appears in the sequencing data of a study of blood T cells in healthy people across ages. The second PCR ran about 6 to 12 cycles with a sample-barcoded 5' primer and J-beta primers. TCRdb passed the 5' RACE reads through MiXCR, listing each CDR3 protein once. Of some 890,000 distinct CDR3 sequences in the sample, roughly 29% were seen once. CDR1 is SGHRS and CDR2 is YFSETQ in the germline V gene. V was shortened by 4 bases and J by 2 bases, with 10 bases between the two germline ends. This CDR3 is 15 amino acids long. This clonotype was found many times. This same sample was also taken into another study, of T cells of mothers and their children. That report adds: The people who donated were a few healthy Caucasian mothers and their six children.

The clonotype originates from a woman aged 40 to 49 in good health. Sample: blood. This sequence joins TRBV5-1 and TRBJ2-6; maybe TRBD2 (5 bases). CDR3 bases: TGCGCCAGCAGCCGGGGTGAGGCTGGGGCCAACGTCCTGACTTTC. It specifies CASSRGEAGANVLTF.